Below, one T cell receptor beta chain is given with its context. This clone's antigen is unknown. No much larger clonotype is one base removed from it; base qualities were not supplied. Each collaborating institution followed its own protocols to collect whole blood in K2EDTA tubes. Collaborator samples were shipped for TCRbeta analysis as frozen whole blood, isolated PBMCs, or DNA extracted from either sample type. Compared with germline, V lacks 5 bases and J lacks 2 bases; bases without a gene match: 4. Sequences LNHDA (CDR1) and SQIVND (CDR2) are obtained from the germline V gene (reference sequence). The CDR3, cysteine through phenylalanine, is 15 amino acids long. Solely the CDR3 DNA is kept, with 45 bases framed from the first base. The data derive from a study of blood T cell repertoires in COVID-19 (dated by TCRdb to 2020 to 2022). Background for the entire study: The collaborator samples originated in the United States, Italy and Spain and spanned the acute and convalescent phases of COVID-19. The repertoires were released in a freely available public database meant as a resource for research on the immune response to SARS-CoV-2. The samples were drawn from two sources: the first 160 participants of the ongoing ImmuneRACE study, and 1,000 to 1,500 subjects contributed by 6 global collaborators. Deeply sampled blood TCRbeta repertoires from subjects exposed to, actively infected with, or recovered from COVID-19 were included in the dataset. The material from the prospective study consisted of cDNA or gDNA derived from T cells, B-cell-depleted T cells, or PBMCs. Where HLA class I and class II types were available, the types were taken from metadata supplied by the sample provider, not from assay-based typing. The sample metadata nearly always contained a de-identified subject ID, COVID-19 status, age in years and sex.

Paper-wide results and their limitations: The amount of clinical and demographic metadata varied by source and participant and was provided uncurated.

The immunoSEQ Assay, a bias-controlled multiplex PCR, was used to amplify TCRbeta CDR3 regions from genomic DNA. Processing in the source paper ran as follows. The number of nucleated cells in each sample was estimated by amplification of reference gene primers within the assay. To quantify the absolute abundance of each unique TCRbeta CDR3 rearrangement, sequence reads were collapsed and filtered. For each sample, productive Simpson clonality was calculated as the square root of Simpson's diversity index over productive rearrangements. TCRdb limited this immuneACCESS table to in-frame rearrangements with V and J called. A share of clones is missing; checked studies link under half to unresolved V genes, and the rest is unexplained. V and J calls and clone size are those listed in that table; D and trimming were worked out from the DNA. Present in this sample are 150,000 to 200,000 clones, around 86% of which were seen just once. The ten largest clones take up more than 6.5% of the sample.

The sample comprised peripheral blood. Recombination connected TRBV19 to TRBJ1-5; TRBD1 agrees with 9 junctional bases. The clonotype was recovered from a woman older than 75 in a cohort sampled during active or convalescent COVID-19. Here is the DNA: TGTGCCAGTAGTGGGGGACAGGGAGGCAATCAGCCCCAGCATTTT. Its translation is CASSGGQGGNQPQHF.